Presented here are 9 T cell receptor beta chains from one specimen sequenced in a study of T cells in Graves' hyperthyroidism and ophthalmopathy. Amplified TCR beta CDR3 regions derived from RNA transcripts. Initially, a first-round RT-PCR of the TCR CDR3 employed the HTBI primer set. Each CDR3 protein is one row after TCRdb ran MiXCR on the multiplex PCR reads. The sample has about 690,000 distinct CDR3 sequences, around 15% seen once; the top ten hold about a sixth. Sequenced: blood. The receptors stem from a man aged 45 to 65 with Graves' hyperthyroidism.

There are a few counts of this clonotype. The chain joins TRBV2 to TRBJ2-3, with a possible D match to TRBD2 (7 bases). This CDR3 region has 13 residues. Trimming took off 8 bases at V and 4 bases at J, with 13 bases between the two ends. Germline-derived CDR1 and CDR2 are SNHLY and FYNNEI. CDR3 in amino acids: CASVGGAADTQYF. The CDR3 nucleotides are TGTGCCAGCGTGGGGGGGGCGGCAGATACGCAGTATTTT. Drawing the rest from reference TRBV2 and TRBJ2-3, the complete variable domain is EPEVTQTPSHQVTQMGQEVILRCVPISNHLYFYWYRQILGQKVEFLVSFYNNEISEKSEIFDDQFSVERPDGSNFTLKIRSTKLEDSAMYFCASVGGAADTQYFGPGTRLTVL.

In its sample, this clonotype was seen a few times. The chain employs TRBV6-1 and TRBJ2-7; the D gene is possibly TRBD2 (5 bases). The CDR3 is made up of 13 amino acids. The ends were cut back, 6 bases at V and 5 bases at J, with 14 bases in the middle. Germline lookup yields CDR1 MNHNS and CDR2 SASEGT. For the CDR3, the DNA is TGTGCCAGCAGAGCTCCGGGGTCCCACGAGCAGTACTTC. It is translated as CASRAPGSHEQYF.

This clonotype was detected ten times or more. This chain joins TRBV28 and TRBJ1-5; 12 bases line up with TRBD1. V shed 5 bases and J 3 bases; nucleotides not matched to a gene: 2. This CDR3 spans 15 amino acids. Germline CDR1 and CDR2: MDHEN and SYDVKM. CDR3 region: CASSGTGGFNQPQHF. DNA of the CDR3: TGTGCCAGCAGTGGGACAGGGGGCTTCAATCAGCCCCAGCATTTT.

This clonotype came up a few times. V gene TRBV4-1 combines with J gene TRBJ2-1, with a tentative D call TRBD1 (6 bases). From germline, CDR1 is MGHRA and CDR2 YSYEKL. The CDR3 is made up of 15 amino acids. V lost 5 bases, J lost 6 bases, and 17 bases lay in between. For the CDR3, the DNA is TGCGCCAGCAGCTACCGCCTAGAGGGGGTCAATGAGCAGTTCTTC. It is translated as CASSYRLEGVNEQFF.

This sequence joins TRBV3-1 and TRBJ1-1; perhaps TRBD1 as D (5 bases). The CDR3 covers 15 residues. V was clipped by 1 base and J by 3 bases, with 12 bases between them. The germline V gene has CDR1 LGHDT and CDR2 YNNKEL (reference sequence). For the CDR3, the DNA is TGTGCCAGCAGCCAAGTCGGGGGTTCGGACACTGAAGCTTTCTTT. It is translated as CASSQVGGSDTEAFF.

This chain's CDR3 is CASSGDYGQSYGYTF. CDR3 nucleotides: TGTGCCAGCAGTGGAGACTACGGACAGAGCTATGGCTACACCTTC. The chain combines TRBV6-1 with TRBJ1-2; maybe TRBD1 (6 bases). V was cut by 4 bases and J by 4 bases, with 16 bases left in between. The CDR3 spans 15 residues. Germline V gene sequence: CDR1 MNHNS, CDR2 SASEGT.

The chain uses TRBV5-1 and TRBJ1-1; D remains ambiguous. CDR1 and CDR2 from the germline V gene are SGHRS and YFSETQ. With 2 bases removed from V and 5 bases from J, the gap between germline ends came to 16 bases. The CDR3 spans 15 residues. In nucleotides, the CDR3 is TGCGCCAGCAGCTTAATGAGTGAACCGGGGACTGAAGCTTTCTTT. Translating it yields CASSLMSEPGTEAFF.

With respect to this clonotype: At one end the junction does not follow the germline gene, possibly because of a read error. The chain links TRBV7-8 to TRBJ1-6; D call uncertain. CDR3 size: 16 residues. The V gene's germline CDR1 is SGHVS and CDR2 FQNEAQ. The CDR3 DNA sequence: TGTGCCAGCAGCTTAAGGCCCCTGCCTTATAGTTCACCCCTCCACTTT. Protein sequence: CASSLRPLPYSSPLHF. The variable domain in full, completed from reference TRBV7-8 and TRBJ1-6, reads GAGVSQSPRYKVAKRGQDVALRCDPISGHVSLFWYQQALGQGPEFLTYFQNEAQLDKSGLPSDRFFAERPEGSVSTLKIQRTQQEDSAVYLCASSLRPLPYSSPLHFGNGTRLTVT.

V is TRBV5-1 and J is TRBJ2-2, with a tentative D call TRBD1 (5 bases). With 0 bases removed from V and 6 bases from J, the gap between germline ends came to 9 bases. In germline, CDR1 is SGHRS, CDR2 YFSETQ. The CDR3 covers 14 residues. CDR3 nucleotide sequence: TGCGCCAGCAGCTTGGAAGGGGTTCCCGGGGAGCTGTTTTTT. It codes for CASSLEGVPGELFF.